This T cell receptor (beta chain) was identified in a study of blood T cells in healthy people across ages. Sample-barcoded 5' priming and a J-beta primer mix drove a second PCR of roughly 6 to 12 cycles. TCRdb itself ran the 5' RACE reads through MiXCR, one entry per CDR3 protein. The data show 1,500,000 or so distinct CDR3 sequences, 59% seen once. The V gene's germline CDR1 is SQVTM and CDR2 ANQGSEA. The CDR3 sequence is 13 residues long. Trimming stripped 1 base from V and 8 bases from J, with 13 bases between. Specimen: blood. V and J are TRBV29-1 and TRBJ2-3; the D is unclear. This receptor was taken from a young man in good health. This CDR3 is CSVEGQKIGTQYF. Here the CDR3 DNA reads TGCAGCGTTGAAGGCCAGAAGATAGGTACGCAGTATTTT.